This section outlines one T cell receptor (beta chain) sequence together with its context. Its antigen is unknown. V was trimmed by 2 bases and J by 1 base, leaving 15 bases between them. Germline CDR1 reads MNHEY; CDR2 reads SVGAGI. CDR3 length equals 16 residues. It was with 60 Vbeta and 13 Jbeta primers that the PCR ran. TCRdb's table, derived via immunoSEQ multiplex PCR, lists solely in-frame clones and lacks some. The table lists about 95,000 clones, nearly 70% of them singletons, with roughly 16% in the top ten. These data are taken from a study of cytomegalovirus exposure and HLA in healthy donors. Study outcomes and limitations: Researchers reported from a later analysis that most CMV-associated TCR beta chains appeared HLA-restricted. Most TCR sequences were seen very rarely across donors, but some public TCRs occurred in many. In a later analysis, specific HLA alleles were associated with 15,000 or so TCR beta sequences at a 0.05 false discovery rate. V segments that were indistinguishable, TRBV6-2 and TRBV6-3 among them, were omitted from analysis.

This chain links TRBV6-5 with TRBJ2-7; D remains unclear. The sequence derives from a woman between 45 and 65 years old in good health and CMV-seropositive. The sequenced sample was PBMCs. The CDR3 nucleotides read TGTGCCAGCAGTTACGCGCTCTCAGGCAGATCCTACGAGCAGTACTTC. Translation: CASSYALSGRSYEQYF.